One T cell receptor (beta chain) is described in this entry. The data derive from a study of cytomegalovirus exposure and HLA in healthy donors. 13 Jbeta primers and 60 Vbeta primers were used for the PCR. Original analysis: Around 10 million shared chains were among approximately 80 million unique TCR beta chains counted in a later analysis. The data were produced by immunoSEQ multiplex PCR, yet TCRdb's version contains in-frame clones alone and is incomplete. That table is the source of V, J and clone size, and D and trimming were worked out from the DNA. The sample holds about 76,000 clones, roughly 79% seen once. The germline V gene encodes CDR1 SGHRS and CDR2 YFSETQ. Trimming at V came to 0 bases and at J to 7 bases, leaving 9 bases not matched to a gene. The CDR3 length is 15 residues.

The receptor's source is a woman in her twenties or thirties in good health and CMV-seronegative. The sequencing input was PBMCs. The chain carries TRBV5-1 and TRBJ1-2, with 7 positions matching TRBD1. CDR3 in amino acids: CASSLVQNRGGGYTF. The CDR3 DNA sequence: TGCGCCAGCAGCTTGGTTCAGAACAGGGGTGGTGGCTACACCTTC.